This entry lists 11 T cell receptor beta chains sequenced from one sample in a study of CD8 T cells in ankylosing spondylitis. TCRdb re-analysed the 5' RACE reads in MiXCR, keeping a single row per CDR3 protein. This table has just over 300,000 distinct CDR3 sequences, around 20% appearing once. Sequenced sample: blood, either unsorted or a sorted T cell fraction (not recorded which). The receptors were gathered from a female donor with ankylosing spondylitis or in good health (not recorded which).

The chain joins TRBV9 to TRBJ2-3, with a possible D match to TRBD1 (6 bases). The V end lost 2 bases, the J end lost 11 bases, and 9 bases lay between the germline ends. Germline-derived CDR1 and CDR2 are SGDLS and YYNGEE. The CDR3 is 11 residues long. Here the CDR3 DNA reads TGTGCCAGCAGCGTTGGGGGACAGCAGTATTTT. It encodes CASSVGGQQYF.

This clonotype came up a few times. The chain links TRBV25-1 to TRBJ2-1; TRBD2 matches at 9 bases. CDR1 is MGHDK, CDR2 SYGVNS, per germline. After removal of 3 bases from V and 9 bases from J, the junction contained 6 bases not matched to a gene. The CDR3 has 14 amino acids. CDR3 nucleotides: TGTGCCAGCAGTGAGTGGCGGGAGGGGGGTGAGCAGTTCTTC. As protein: CASSEWREGGEQFF.

The table lists this clonotype with many counts. The chain uses TRBV10-3 and TRBJ1-1, with D possibly being TRBD1 (5 bases). Trimming stripped 6 bases from V and 3 bases from J, with 11 bases between. The CDR3 totals 13 residues. CDR1 is ENHRY, CDR2 SYGVKD, per germline. The CDR3 DNA follows: TGTGCCATCAGGGGGGTCAGGGACACTGAAGCTTTCTTT. Its protein is CAIRGVRDTEAFF.

Comment on this clonotype: The junction shows a germline mismatch at one end, possibly a read error. V is TRBV25-1 and J is TRBJ2-1; D possibly matches TRBD1 or TRBD2 (5 bases each). This CDR3 is 12 amino acids long. Germline CDR1 and CDR2: MGHDK and SYGVNS. The CDR3 loop is CASSDQLGGSVF. CDR3 sequence (DNA): TGTGCCAGCAGTGATCAGCTTGGGGGTTCGGTCTTC.

This clonotype was observed many times. This rearrangement joins TRBV20-1 to TRBJ2-7; D might be TRBD1 (6 bases). The CDR3 contains 13 residues. In germline, CDR1 is DFQATT, CDR2 SNEGSKA (reference sequence). V was clipped by 4 bases and J by 3 bases, with 13 bases between them. CDR3 in DNA: TGCAGTGCTACCGACAGGCCCCTCTACGAGCAGTACTTC. Amino acid sequence: CSATDRPLYEQYF.

The chain combines TRBV6-1 with TRBJ2-4; 7 bases fit TRBD2. This CDR3 contains 16 residues. With 5 bases clipped from V and 0 bases from J, the junction kept 7 bases outside the gene matches. Per germline, CDR1 MNHNS and CDR2 SASEGT. CDR3 residues: CASSLKGRGAKNIQYF. CDR3 in DNA: TGTGCCAGCAGTCTCAAGGGGAGGGGAGCCAAAAACATTCAGTACTTC.

This clonotype was detected a few times. The chain joins TRBV18 to TRBJ1-5; perhaps TRBD1 as D (5 bases). The CDR3 spans 13 residues. The V end was cut by 5 bases, the J end by 4 bases, with 9 bases between. The germline CDR1 and CDR2 sequences are KGHSH and LQKENI. CDR3 bases: TGTGCCAGCTCATCCGACAGAAATCAGCCCCAGCATTTT. It encodes CASSSDRNQPQHF. Full variable domain (remainder filled in from reference TRBV18 and TRBJ1-5): NAGVMQNPRHLVRRRGQEARLRCSPMKGHSHVYWYRQLPEEGLKFMVYLQKENIIDESGMPKERFSAEFPKEGPSILRIQQVVRGDSAAYFCASSSDRNQPQHFGDGTRLSIL.

V usage is TRBV20-1 and J usage is TRBJ2-1; D not resolved. The CDR3 runs 14 residues. Germline V gene data show CDR1 as DFQATT and CDR2 as SNEGSKA (reference sequence). Trimming took 3 bases from V and 5 from J, leaving 14 bases between them. CDR3 sequence: CSARAGTSDNEQFF. The CDR3 DNA follows: TGCAGTGCTAGGGCCGGAACGTCCGACAATGAGCAGTTCTTC.

The sample holds many counts of this clonotype. The chain links TRBV12-3 or TRBV12-4 to TRBJ2-1; 7 bases map to TRBD1. V lost 3 bases, J lost 9 bases, and 8 bases stayed unmatched. The CDR3 runs to 14 residues. The DNA of the CDR3 is TGTGCCAGCAGTTTCCGACAGGGTGGGAGTGAGCAGTTCTTC. Translating gives CASSFRQGGSEQFF.

This clonotype was observed a handful of times. The CDR3 sequence is CSAMWESSYNEQFF. The DNA for the CDR3 is TGCAGTGCCATGTGGGAGAGCTCCTACAATGAGCAGTTCTTC. The chain uses TRBV20-1 and TRBJ2-1, with D possibly TRBD2 on 5 matching bases. This CDR3 spans 14 amino acids. The germline CDR1 and CDR2 sequences are DFQATT and SNEGSKA (reference sequence). V was shortened by 6 bases and J by 0 bases, with 12 bases between the two germline ends.

The rearrangement uses TRBV14 and TRBJ1-1, with 9 bases matching TRBD1. CDR3 length: 15 residues. CDR1 SGHDN and CDR2 FVKESK come from the germline V gene. Losses at the gene ends were 2 bases for V and 2 bases for J; bases not matched to a gene: 3. The CDR3 DNA is TGTGCCAGCAGCCAACACAGGGGGCTCAACACTGAAGCTTTCTTT. Amino acids: CASSQHRGLNTEAFF.